The TCR beta chain described here comes from a study of T cell repertoires in cytomegalovirus infection. In the study overall: HLA-B-restricted CMV epitopes that are well studied were used alongside recently identified HLA-C-restricted ones. It can be stated that public TCR beta signatures indicated CMV infection as well as a matching HLA type.

The germline CDR1 and CDR2 sequences are DFQATT and SNEGSKA (reference sequence). The CDR3 has 13 residues. Losses at the gene ends were 5 bases for V and 5 bases for J; bases not matched to a gene: 5. With regard to this clonotype: The antigen is not known.

TCRdb re-derived calls from the reads in MiXCR, one entry per CDR3 protein. Among roughly 730,000 distinct CDR3 sequences listed, around 32% were seen once. This clonotype was sampled from a human donor in good health (CMV status not recorded). Some clones in this sample may be carry-over from other donors' samples. Sequencing used cultured PBMCs, obtained from culture after CMV antigen stimulation. This chain uses TRBV20-1 with TRBJ1-4, with 7 nucleotides matching TRBD1. The CDR3 region is CSALGQQNEKLFF. Here the CDR3 DNA reads TGCAGTGCTTTGGGACAGCAGAATGAAAAACTGTTTTTT.